These 4 T cell receptor beta chains share one sample of origin, sequenced in a study of T cell changes during pregnancy in multiple sclerosis. Produced via immunoSEQ multiplex PCR; TCRdb's table is partial and in-frame only. The sample carries 55,000 to 75,000 clones, roughly nine tenths recorded once. Here the sequenced sample was peripheral blood, taken in the third trimester of pregnancy. The receptor set was obtained from a female donor in good health, enrolled as a control in a pregnancy study.

This sequence joins TRBV29-1 and TRBJ2-1; D uncertain. Germline V gene data show CDR1 as SQVTM and CDR2 as ANQGSEA. The V end lost 3 bases, the J end lost 5 bases, and 5 bases lay between the germline ends. This CDR3 comprises 11 residues. CDR3 nucleotide sequence: TGCAGCGTTGACAGGAACAATGAGCAGTTCTTC. This translates into CSVDRNNEQFF.

The chain recombines TRBV14 with TRBJ2-4; TRBD1 is a possible D gene (5 bases). Germline V gives CDR1 SGHDN, CDR2 FVKESK. V was shortened by 3 bases and J by 8 bases, with 11 bases between the two germline ends. This CDR3 is 13 amino acids long. This chain's CDR3 is CASSQWGADIQYF. For the CDR3, the DNA is TGTGCCAGCAGCCAGTGGGGCGCAGACATTCAGTACTTC.

This chain uses TRBV9 with TRBJ1-2, with TRBD1 as a possible D gene (6 bases). The germline CDR1 and CDR2 sequences are SGDLS and YYNGEE. V was shortened by 4 bases and J by 3 bases, with 16 bases between the two germline ends. This CDR3 contains 15 residues. The CDR3 DNA reads TGTGCCAGCAGCCTCCGGACAGAAAGTTACTATGGCTACACCTTC. It encodes CASSLRTESYYGYTF.

Notes on this clone: Other DNA sequences in this specimen translate into the identical CDR3. The V call is TRBV27, the J call TRBJ1-3; maybe TRBD1 (6 bases). Germline CDR1 MNHEY, CDR2 SMNVEV (reference sequence). The CDR3 is 14 amino acids. V was clipped by 8 bases and J by 0 bases, with 11 bases between them. CDR3 bases: TGTGCCAGCCAGGACAGAAGCTCTGGAAACACCATATATTTT. Translating it yields CASQDRSSGNTIYF.